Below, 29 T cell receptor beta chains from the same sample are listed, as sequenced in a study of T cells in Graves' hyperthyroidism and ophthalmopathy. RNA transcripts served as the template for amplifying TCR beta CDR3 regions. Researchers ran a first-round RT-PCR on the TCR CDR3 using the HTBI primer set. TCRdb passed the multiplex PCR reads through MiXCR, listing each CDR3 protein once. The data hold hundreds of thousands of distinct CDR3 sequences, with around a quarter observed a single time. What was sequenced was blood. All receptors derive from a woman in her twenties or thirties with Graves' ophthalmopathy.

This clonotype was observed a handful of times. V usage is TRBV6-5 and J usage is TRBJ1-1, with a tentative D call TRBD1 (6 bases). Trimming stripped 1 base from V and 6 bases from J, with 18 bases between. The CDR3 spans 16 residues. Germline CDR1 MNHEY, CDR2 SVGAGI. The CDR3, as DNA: TGTGCCAGCAGTTACTTCAGGGCTACGGGGGCCGCTGAAGCTTTCTTT. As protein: CASSYFRATGAAEAFF.

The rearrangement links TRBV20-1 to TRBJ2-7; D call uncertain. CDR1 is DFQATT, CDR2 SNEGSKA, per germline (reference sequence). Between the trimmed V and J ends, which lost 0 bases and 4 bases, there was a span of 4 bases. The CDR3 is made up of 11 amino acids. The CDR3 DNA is TGCAGTGCTAGAGATCTGTACGAGCAGTACTTC. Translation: CSARDLYEQYF.

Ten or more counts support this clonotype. The CDR3 DNA follows: TGTGCCAGCAGCGTAGCTTTATCCTATGGCTACACCTTC. Amino acids: CASSVALSYGYTF. The genes are TRBV9 and TRBJ1-2; D is unresolved. Trimming pared 0 bases from V and 4 bases from J, leaving 7 bases between. The germline CDR1 and CDR2 sequences are SGDLS and YYNGEE. The CDR3 has 13 residues.

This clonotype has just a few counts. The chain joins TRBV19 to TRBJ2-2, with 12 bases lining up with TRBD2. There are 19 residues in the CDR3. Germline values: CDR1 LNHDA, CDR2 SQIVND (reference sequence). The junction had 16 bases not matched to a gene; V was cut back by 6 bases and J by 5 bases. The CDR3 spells CASRTTSGGPGSSTGELFF. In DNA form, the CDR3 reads TGTGCCAGTAGAACGACTAGCGGGGGCCCCGGATCGTCGACCGGGGAGCTGTTTTTT.

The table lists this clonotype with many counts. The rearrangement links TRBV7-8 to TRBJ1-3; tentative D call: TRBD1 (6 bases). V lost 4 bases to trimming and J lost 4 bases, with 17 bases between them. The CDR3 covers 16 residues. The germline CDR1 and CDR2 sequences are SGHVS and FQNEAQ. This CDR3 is CASSSMGPGTGNTIYF. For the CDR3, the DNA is TGTGCCAGCAGCTCCATGGGGCCGGGGACAGGAAACACCATATATTTT.

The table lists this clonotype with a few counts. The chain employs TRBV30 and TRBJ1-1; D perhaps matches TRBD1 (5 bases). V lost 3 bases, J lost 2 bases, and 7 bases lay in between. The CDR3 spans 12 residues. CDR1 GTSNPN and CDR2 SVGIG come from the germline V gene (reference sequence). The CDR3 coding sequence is TGTGCCTGGAGAAGGGGAAACACTGAAGCTTTCTTT. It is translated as CAWRRGNTEAFF.

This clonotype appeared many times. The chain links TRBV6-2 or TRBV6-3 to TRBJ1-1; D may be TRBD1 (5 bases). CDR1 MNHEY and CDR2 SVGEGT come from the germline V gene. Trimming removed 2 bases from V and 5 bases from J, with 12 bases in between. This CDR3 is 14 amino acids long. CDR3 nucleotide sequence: TGTGCCAGCAGTTACGATGGCGGGGGAACTGAAGCTTTCTTT. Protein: CASSYDGGGTEAFF.

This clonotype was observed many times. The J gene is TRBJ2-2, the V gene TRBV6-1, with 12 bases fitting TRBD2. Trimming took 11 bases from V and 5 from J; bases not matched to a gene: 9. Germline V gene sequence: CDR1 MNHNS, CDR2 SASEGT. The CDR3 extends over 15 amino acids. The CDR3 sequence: CAGATSGGLTGELFF. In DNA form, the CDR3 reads TGTGCCGGAGCGACTAGCGGGGGATTAACCGGGGAGCTGTTTTTT.

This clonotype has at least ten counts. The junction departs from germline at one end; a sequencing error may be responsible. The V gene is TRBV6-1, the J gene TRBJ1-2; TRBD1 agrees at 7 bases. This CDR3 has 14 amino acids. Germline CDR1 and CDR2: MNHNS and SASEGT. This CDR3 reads CASREGGSNYGYTF. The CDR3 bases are TGTGCCAGCAGGGAAGGGGGCTCCAACTATGGCTACACCTTC.

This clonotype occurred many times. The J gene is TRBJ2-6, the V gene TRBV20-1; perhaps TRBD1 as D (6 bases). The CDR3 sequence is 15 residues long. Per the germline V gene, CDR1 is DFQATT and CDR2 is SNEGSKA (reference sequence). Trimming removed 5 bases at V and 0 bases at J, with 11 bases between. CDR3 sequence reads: CSAPGVLSGANVLTF. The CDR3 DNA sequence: TGCAGTGCTCCAGGGGTCCTCTCTGGGGCCAACGTCCTGACTTTC.

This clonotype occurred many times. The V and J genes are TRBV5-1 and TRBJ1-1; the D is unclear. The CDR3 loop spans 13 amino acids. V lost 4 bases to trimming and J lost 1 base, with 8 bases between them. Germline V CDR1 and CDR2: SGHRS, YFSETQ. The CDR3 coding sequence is TGCGCCAGCAGCCGTAACGCGAACACTGAAGCTTTCTTT. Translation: CASSRNANTEAFF.

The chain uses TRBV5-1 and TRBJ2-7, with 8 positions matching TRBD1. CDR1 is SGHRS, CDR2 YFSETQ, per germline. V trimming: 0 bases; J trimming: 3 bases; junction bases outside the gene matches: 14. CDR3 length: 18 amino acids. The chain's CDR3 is CASSLEGSPGGSFYEQYF. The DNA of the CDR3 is TGCGCCAGCAGCTTGGAGGGCAGTCCAGGGGGCTCTTTCTACGAGCAGTACTTC.

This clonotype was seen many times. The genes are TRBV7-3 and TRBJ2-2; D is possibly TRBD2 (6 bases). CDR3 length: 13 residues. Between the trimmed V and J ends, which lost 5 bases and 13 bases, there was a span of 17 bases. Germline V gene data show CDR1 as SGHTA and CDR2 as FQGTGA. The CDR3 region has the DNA TGTGCCAGCAGCCTCGCACCTGAGGAGGGGCTGTTTTTT. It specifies CASSLAPEEGLFF.

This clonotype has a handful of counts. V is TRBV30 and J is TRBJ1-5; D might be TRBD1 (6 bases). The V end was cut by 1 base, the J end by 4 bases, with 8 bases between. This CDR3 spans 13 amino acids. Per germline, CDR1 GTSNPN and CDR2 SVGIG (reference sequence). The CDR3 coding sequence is TGTGCCTGGAGTGGACAGGAGAATCAGCCCCAGCATTTT. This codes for CAWSGQENQPQHF. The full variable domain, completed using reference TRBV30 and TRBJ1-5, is SQTIHQWPATLVQPVGSPLSLECTVEGTSNPNLYWYRQAAGRGLQLLFYSVGIGQISSEVPQNLSASRPQDRQFILSSKKLLLSDSGFYLCAWSGQENQPQHFGDGTRLSIL.

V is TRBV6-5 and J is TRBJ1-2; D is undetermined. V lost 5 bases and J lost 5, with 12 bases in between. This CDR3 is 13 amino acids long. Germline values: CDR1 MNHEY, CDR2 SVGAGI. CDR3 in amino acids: CASSNGPVYGYTF. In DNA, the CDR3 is TGTGCCAGCAGTAACGGGCCAGTTTATGGCTACACCTTC.

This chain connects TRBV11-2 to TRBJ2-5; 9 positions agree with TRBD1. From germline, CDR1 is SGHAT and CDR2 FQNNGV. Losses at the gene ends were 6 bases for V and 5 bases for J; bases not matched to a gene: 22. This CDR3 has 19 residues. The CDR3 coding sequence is TGTGCCAGCAGTTCGCCCGGGACAGGGACCATTCGGGGGAGCGAGACCCAGTACTTC. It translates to CASSSPGTGTIRGSETQYF.

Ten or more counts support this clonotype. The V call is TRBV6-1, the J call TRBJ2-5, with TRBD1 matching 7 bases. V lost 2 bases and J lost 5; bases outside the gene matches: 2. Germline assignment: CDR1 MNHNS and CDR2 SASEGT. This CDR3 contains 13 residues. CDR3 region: CASSEIRGETQYF. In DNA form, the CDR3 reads TGTGCCAGCAGTGAAATCAGGGGGGAGACCCAGTACTTC.

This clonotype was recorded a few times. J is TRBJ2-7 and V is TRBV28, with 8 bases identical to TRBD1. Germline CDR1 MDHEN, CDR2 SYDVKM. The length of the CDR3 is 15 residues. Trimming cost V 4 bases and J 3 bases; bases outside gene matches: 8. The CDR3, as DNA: TGTGCCAGCAGTTCCCAGGGGACAGGACTCTACGAGCAGTACTTC. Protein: CASSSQGTGLYEQYF. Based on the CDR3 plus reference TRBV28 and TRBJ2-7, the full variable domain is DVKVTQSSRYLVKRTGEKVFLECVQDMDHENMFWYRQDPGLGLRLIYFSYDVKMKEKGDIPEGYSVSREKKERFSLILESASTNQTSMYLCASSSQGTGLYEQYFGPGTRLTVT.

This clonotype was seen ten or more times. CDR3 in DNA: TGTGCCAGCAGCTCCGGGACAGGGACCGAGCAGTACTTC. Translation gives CASSSGTGTEQYF. J is TRBJ2-7 and V is TRBV7-2, with TRBD1 matching 9 bases. V shed 4 bases and J 6 bases; nucleotides not matched to a gene: 4. This CDR3 has 13 residues. Germline V gene sequence: CDR1 SGHTA, CDR2 FQGNSA.

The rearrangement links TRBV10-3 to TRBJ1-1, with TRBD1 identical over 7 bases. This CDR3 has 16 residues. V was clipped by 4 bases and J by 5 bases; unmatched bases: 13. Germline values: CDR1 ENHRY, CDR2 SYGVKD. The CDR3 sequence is CAISANRGQGGTEAFF. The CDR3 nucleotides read TGTGCCATCAGTGCAAACAGGGGACAAGGGGGGACTGAAGCTTTCTTT.

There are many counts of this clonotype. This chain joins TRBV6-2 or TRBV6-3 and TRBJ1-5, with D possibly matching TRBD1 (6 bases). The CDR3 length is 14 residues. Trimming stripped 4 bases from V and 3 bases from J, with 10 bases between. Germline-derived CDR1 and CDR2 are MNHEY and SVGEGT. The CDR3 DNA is TGTGCCAGCAGTTTATGGGACAACAATCAGCCCCAGCATTTT. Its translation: CASSLWDNNQPQHF.

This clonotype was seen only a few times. The DNA for the CDR3 is TGTGCCAGCAGTTCCTCCAGACAGGGGGCTATCAACGAGCAGTACTTC. This gives the protein CASSSSRQGAINEQYF. This chain connects TRBV28 to TRBJ2-7; TRBD1 aligns across 10 bases. This CDR3 is 16 amino acids long. After removal of 4 bases from V and 5 bases from J, the junction contained 11 bases not matched to a gene. Germline CDR1 is MDHEN and CDR2 is SYDVKM.

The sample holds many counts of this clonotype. The DNA for the CDR3 is TGCAGTGCTCGGAATACAGGGAGGGACTATGGCTACACCTTC. Residues: CSARNTGRDYGYTF. The V gene is TRBV20-1, the J gene TRBJ1-2; possibly TRBD1 for D (6 bases). CDR1 DFQATT and CDR2 SNEGSKA come from the germline V gene (reference sequence). This CDR3 spans 14 amino acids. Between the trimmed V and J ends, which lost 5 bases and 3 bases, there was a span of 16 bases.

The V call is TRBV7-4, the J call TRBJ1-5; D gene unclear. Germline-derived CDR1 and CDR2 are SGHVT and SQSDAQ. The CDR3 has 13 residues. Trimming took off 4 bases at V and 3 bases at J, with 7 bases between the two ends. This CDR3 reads CASSSIFNQPQHF. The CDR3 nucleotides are TGTGCCAGCAGCTCTATTTTCAATCAGCCCCAGCATTTT.

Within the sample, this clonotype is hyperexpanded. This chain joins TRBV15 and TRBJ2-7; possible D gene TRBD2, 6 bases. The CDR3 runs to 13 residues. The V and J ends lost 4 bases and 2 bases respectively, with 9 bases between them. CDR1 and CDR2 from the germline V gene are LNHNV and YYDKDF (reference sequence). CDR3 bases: TGTGCCACCAGCACCGGGGGACCCTACGAGCAGTACTTC. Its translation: CATSTGGPYEQYF.

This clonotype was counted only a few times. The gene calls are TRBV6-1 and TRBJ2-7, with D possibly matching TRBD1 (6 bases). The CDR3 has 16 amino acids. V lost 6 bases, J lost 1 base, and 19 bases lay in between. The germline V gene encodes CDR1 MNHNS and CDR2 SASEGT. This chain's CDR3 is CASRPGVAPSSYEQYF. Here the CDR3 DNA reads TGTGCCAGCAGACCAGGGGTAGCACCCAGTTCCTACGAGCAGTACTTC.

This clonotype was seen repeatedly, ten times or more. The DNA for the CDR3 is TGTGCCAGCAGTTATGGGAACGGGTACGAGCAGTACTTC. Encoded protein: CASSYGNGYEQYF. The rearrangement joins TRBV6-5 to TRBJ2-7; D unclear. The CDR3 extends over 13 amino acids. V gave up 3 bases and J gave up 4 bases, with 10 bases separating them. Germline V gene data show CDR1 as MNHEY and CDR2 as SVGAGI.

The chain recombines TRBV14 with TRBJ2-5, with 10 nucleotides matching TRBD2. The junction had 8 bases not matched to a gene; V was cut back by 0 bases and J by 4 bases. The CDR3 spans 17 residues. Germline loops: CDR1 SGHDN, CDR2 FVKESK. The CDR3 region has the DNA TGTGCCAGCAGCCAAGAAGGATCACTAGCGGGATTAGAGACCCAGTACTTC. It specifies CASSQEGSLAGLETQYF.

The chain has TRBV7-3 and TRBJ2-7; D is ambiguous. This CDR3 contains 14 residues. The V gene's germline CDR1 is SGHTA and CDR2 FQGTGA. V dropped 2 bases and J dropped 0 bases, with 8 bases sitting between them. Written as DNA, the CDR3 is TGTGCCAGCAGCTTAGGCAGTCTCTCCTACGAGCAGTACTTC. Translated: CASSLGSLSYEQYF.